This TCR beta chain was found in a study of T-cell memory formation after mild COVID-19. Study-level background: In these data, TCR clusters were largely donor specific. Whole-study findings and limits: Contracting CD4+ clones sat mainly in CM and EM; CD8+ in EMRA.

This CDR3 contains 15 residues. V lost 6 bases and J 6 bases, leaving 21 bases between the germline ends. CDR1 is SEHNR, CDR2 FQNEAQ, per germline (reference sequence). This clonotype was detected many times. Its antigen remains unknown. TCRdb re-called the 5' RACE reads with MiXCR, one entry per CDR3 protein. The profile covers 25,000 to 35,000 distinct CDR3 sequences, with approximately 12% appearing a single time and roughly 15% taken by the ten largest. The sample taken for sequencing was PBMCs or a T cell subset sorted from them (not recorded which). V usage is TRBV7-9 and J usage is TRBJ2-7, with D perhaps TRBD2 (5 bases). The sequence came from an adult woman who had mild COVID-19 (a few samples of this study predate the infection). Cell type and time point are not known. The CDR3 DNA reads TGTGCCAGCAGTTCGGACCGGGGTCAGGTGGCCGAGCAGTACTTC. This codes for CASSSDRGQVAEQYF.